This TCR beta chain was obtained from a study of blood T cell repertoires in COVID-19. Study-wide context: The United States, Italy and Spain provided the acute and convalescent COVID-19 samples.

Enrollees, roughly 18 to 95 years old, lived in roughly 24 US areas. Two negative PCRs, clearance, or symptom resolution characterized the recovered Cohort 3 donors. Sequencing used immunoSEQ multiplex PCR; TCRdb keeps in-frame clones, though not all of them. This sample has a few hundred thousand clones, with about 86% found just once. The clonotype was recovered from a man aged 50 to 59 who had recovered from COVID-19. What was sequenced was PBMCs or T cells enriched from blood (not recorded which).

This CDR3 is CASSYAGQQNEKLFF. In nucleotides, the CDR3 is TGCGCCAGCAGCTATGCAGGACAGCAAAATGAAAAACTGTTTTTT. The V call is TRBV5-1, the J call TRBJ1-4, with a tentative D call TRBD1 (6 bases). Per germline, CDR1 SGHRS and CDR2 YFSETQ. V was trimmed by 3 bases and J by 5 bases, leaving 14 bases between them. This CDR3 is 15 amino acids long.